The 5 T cell receptor beta chains given below trace back to one sample, sequenced in a study of T cell responses to AZD1222 COVID-19 vaccine. The method was immunoSEQ multiplex PCR; TCRdb's version includes in-frame clones alone and lacks a portion of them. The sample shows about 150,000 clones, 85% to 95% of them seen only once. The material sequenced was peripheral blood, taken on day 0 of AZD1222 vaccination. These receptors were obtained from an adult in good health.

The chain recombines TRBV7-2 with TRBJ2-7, with 8 bases identical to TRBD2. Trimming cost V 5 bases and J 1 base; bases outside gene matches: 7. Looked up from germline, CDR1 is SGHTA and CDR2 is FQGNSA. CDR3 length: 15 residues. CDR3 DNA sequence: TGTGCCAGCAGCCCCCTGGCTAGCGGGTCCTACGAGCAGTACTTC. As protein: CASSPLASGSYEQYF.

The chain couples TRBV11-3 to TRBJ2-3, with D possibly being TRBD2 (5 bases). V lost 0 bases and J lost 6, with 10 bases in between. Germline V CDR1 and CDR2: SGHNT, YENEEA. CDR3 size: 14 residues. In DNA form, the CDR3 reads TGTGCCAGCAGCTTAGAGGGAGAAGGGGATACGCAGTATTTT. Amino acid sequence: CASSLEGEGDTQYF. The variable domain in full, with the rest retrieved from reference TRBV11-3 and TRBJ2-3, is EAGVVQSPRYKIIEKKQPVAFWCNPISGHNTLYWYLQNLGQGPELLIRYENEEAVDDSQLPKDRFSAERLKGVDSTLKIQPAELGDSAVYLCASSLEGEGDTQYFGPGTRLTVL.

The chain joins TRBV28 to TRBJ1-1, with 9 bases identical to TRBD1. The CDR3 runs to 14 residues. Germline CDR1 and CDR2: MDHEN and SYDVKM. Trimming removed 7 bases from V and 5 bases from J; junction bases left unmatched: 8. The CDR3 is CASILQGAYTEAFF. In DNA, the CDR3 is TGTGCCAGCATCCTACAGGGGGCTTATACTGAAGCTTTCTTT.

This sequence joins TRBV2 and TRBJ1-1; D not certain. V was shortened by 5 bases and J by 0 bases, with 1 base between the two germline ends. This CDR3 has 11 residues. From germline, CDR1 is SNHLY and CDR2 FYNNEI. CDR3 bases: TGTGCCAGCAGTCTGAACACTGAAGCTTTCTTT. Amino acid sequence: CASSLNTEAFF.

The chain employs TRBV4-1 and TRBJ1-4; D gene uncertain. The CDR3 is 16 residues long. Trimming shortened V by 1 base and J by 0 bases, and 9 bases separated the two germline ends. CDR1 is MGHRA, CDR2 YSYEKL, per germline. The CDR3 DNA is TGCGCCAGCAGCCAAGGGCGAGCCGCAACTAATGAAAAACTGTTTTTT. Translating gives CASSQGRAATNEKLFF.